What follows are 21 T cell receptor beta chains derived from one specimen sequenced in a study of CD8+ T cells in alopecia areata. Following RNA extraction, reverse transcription yielded cDNA that acted as the sequencing template. Sequencing was performed with immunoSEQ multiplex PCR; in TCRdb, only in-frame clones are kept and a portion is missing. The data contain around 19,000 clones, around 67% of them singletons. CD4+ cells from roughly 5 patients were sorted into CD25+CD127- cells. Sequencing was carried out using CD4+ Tregs sorted from blood. Source of these receptors: a human donor with alopecia areata.

The rearrangement links TRBV6-5 to TRBJ2-3, with D tentatively TRBD2 (5 bases). The ends were cut back, 0 bases at V and 6 bases at J, with 13 bases in the middle. This CDR3 comprises 15 residues. Germline lookup yields CDR1 MNHEY and CDR2 SVGAGI. In DNA form, the CDR3 reads TGTGCCAGCAGTTACTCCGGGGAAGGTGGGGATACGCAGTATTTT. Translation gives CASSYSGEGGDTQYF.

V is TRBV29-1 and J is TRBJ2-7; 7 bases fit TRBD1. V trimming: 5 bases; J trimming: 0 bases; junction bases outside the gene matches: 7. CDR3 length equals 14 residues. Germline V gene sequence: CDR1 SQVTM, CDR2 ANQGSEA. CDR3 DNA: TGCAGCGTTTCCTCCGGGACAGTCTCCTACGAGCAGTACTTC. This gives the protein CSVSSGTVSYEQYF.

J is TRBJ1-1 and V is TRBV10-2, with TRBD1 matching 7 bases. Germline values: CDR1 WSHSY, CDR2 SAAADI. With 10 bases clipped from V and 1 base from J, the junction kept 6 bases outside the gene matches. The CDR3 is 13 amino acids. CDR3 amino acids: CATRDSWNTEAFF. CDR3 nucleotides: TGCGCCACCCGGGACAGCTGGAACACTGAAGCTTTCTTT.

The chain uses TRBV25-1 and TRBJ2-1; D might be TRBD1 or TRBD2, each matching 5 bases. The germline V gene has CDR1 MGHDK and CDR2 SYGVNS. Trimming shortened V by 5 bases and J by 2 bases, and 16 bases separated the two germline ends. The CDR3 runs to 16 residues. The CDR3 sequence is CASSPRGVRTYNEQFF. The CDR3 DNA reads TGTGCCAGCAGTCCCAGAGGGGTGCGGACCTACAATGAGCAGTTCTTC.

A single count supports this clone. This chain connects TRBV2 to TRBJ2-2, with 11 bases that match TRBD2. The junction had 9 bases not matched to a gene; V was cut back by 9 bases and J by 3 bases. From germline, CDR1 is SNHLY and CDR2 FYNNEI. The CDR3 runs to 16 residues. CDR3 coding DNA: TGTGCCAGTAGAGTCCCGACTAGCGGGGACACCGGGGAGCTGTTTTTT. Its protein product is CASRVPTSGDTGELFF.

This CDR3 reads CASSRQGAAGYTF. Here the CDR3 DNA reads TGTGCCAGCAGCCGACAGGGGGCGGCTGGCTACACCTTC. The chain has TRBV6-5 and TRBJ1-2; 10 bases are a match to TRBD1. The CDR3 loop spans 13 amino acids. Trimming cost V 6 bases and J 7 bases; bases outside gene matches: 5. In germline, CDR1 is MNHEY, CDR2 SVGAGI.

This clone has only a few counts. This rearrangement joins TRBV28 to TRBJ1-3; no reliable D call. V was trimmed by 5 bases and J by 0 bases, leaving 14 bases between them. Germline values: CDR1 MDHEN, CDR2 SYDVKM. CDR3 length equals 16 residues. CDR3: CASSPPTPTSGNTIYF. DNA of the CDR3: TGTGCCAGCAGTCCTCCTACTCCTACCTCTGGAAACACCATATATTTT. The whole variable domain, remainder taken from reference TRBV28 and TRBJ1-3, is DVKVTQSSRYLVKRTGEKVFLECVQDMDHENMFWYRQDPGLGLRLIYFSYDVKMKEKGDIPEGYSVSREKKERFSLILESASTNQTSMYLCASSPPTPTSGNTIYFGEGSWLTVV.

The rearrangement uses TRBV7-2 and TRBJ1-1, with 9 bases that match TRBD1. This CDR3 is built from 15 residues. Germline values: CDR1 SGHTA, CDR2 FQGNSA. V lost 5 bases to trimming and J lost 0 bases; unmatched junction nucleotides: 4. DNA of the CDR3: TGTGCCAGCAGCGGACAGGGGAAGATGAACACTGAAGCTTTCTTT. Protein: CASSGQGKMNTEAFF.

V usage is TRBV14 and J usage is TRBJ1-2; 8 nucleotides line up with TRBD1. The V segment lost 4 bases and the J segment 4 bases; nucleotides outside the gene matches: 8. CDR3 size: 15 residues. From germline, CDR1 is SGHDN and CDR2 FVKESK. The DNA for the CDR3 is TGTGCCAGCAGCCCTGGGGACAGGTCGCCCTATGGCTACACCTTC. Encoded protein: CASSPGDRSPYGYTF.

This chain uses TRBV29-1 with TRBJ2-5, with D perhaps TRBD2 (5 bases). Germline CDR1 reads SQVTM; CDR2 reads ANQGSEA. Deletions cut 6 bases from V and 0 bases from J, with 11 bases between. The CDR3 runs to 13 residues. DNA for the CDR3: TGCAGCGTCCTAAAGCGGAACCAAGAGACCCAGTACTTC. It translates to CSVLKRNQETQYF. The full variable domain, in which reference TRBV29-1 and TRBJ2-5 provide the parts outside the CDR3, is SAVISQKPSRDICQRGTSLTIQCQVDSQVTMMFWYRQQPGQSLTLIATANQGSEATYESGFVIDKFPISRPNLTFSTLTVSNMSPEDSSIYLCSVLKRNQETQYFGPGTRLLVL.

The rearrangement links TRBV19 to TRBJ1-5; D is unresolved. CDR3 length: 14 residues. Germline V CDR1 and CDR2: LNHDA, SQIVND (reference sequence). The ends were cut back, 3 bases at V and 4 bases at J, with 10 bases in the middle. The CDR3 coding sequence is TGTGCCAGTAGTATTCTTTCCATGAATCAGCCCCAGCATTTT. This translates into CASSILSMNQPQHF.

This chain connects TRBV5-1 to TRBJ1-1; no clear D. Germline lookup yields CDR1 SGHRS and CDR2 YFSETQ. Trimming left V 4 bases short and J 2 bases short, with 15 bases between. The CDR3 length is 15 residues. For the CDR3, the DNA is TGCGCCAGCAGCGTGGACGGAGCTTATAACACTGAAGCTTTCTTT. It codes for CASSVDGAYNTEAFF.

V usage is TRBV6-5 and J usage is TRBJ1-2; D remains ambiguous. The CDR3 has 13 residues. Germline-derived CDR1 and CDR2 are MNHEY and SVGAGI. The V gene lost 5 bases and the J gene lost 5 bases, with 12 bases spanning the gap. CDR3 protein: CASSDGRLYGYTF. As DNA, the CDR3 is TGTGCCAGCAGTGATGGACGGCTGTATGGCTACACCTTC.

Points on this clone: Other DNA sequences in the same sample also yield this CDR3. The rearrangement uses TRBV7-2 and TRBJ2-5; D unresolved. CDR3 length equals 12 residues. Trimming removed 5 bases from V and 5 bases from J, with 9 bases in between. CDR1 is SGHTA and CDR2 is FQGNSA in the germline V gene. For the CDR3, the DNA is TGTGCCAGCAGCCTCTCTGAGGAGACCCAGTACTTC. It is translated as CASSLSEETQYF.

The V call is TRBV2, the J call TRBJ1-2; 9 bases match TRBD1. V shed 5 bases and J 5 bases; nucleotides not matched to a gene: 9. The germline gives CDR1 SNHLY, CDR2 FYNNEI. The CDR3 extends over 15 amino acids. CDR3 bases: TGTGCCAGCAGTAAAACGGGACAGGGTCCATATGGCTACACCTTC. This encodes CASSKTGQGPYGYTF.

The chain joins TRBV6-6 to TRBJ2-7, with a tentative D call TRBD2 (5 bases). V shed 8 bases and J shed 2 bases, with 7 bases lying between them. Germline values: CDR1 MNHNY, CDR2 SVGAGI (reference sequence). The CDR3 is made up of 11 amino acids. This CDR3 reads CASSGTYEQYF. The CDR3 nucleotides read TGTGCCAGCTCGGGGACCTACGAGCAGTACTTC.

The V and J genes are TRBV19 and TRBJ1-1; a possible D gene is TRBD1 (5 bases). This CDR3 contains 14 residues. In germline, CDR1 is LNHDA, CDR2 SQIVND (reference sequence). Trimming removed 5 bases at V and 6 bases at J, with 16 bases between. The CDR3 protein is CASSPRAGIAEAFF. The CDR3 nucleotides read TGTGCCAGTAGTCCCCGGGCAGGGATTGCTGAAGCTTTCTTT.

This clone was counted a few times. The chain uses TRBV14 and TRBJ2-5, with unresolved D. This CDR3 is built from 16 residues. In germline, CDR1 is SGHDN, CDR2 FVKESK. The germline V and J ends were trimmed by 1 base and 4 bases, with 16 bases remaining between them. The CDR3 coding sequence is TGTGCCAGCAGCCAAGGACCCCGTCGGGCCGGAGAGACCCAGTACTTC. The encoded protein is CASSQGPRRAGETQYF.

The V call is TRBV6-1, the J call TRBJ1-4; D is ambiguous. This CDR3 region has 14 residues. Germline V CDR1 and CDR2: MNHNS, SASEGT. V dropped 6 bases and J dropped 7 bases, with 15 bases sitting between them. CDR3 in amino acids: CASSAGAASEKLFF. The CDR3 DNA is TGTGCCAGCAGCGCCGGAGCGGCAAGTGAAAAACTGTTTTTT.

A few counts support this clone. This rearrangement joins TRBV6-1 to TRBJ1-2, with unresolved D. The germline CDR1 and CDR2 sequences are MNHNS and SASEGT. V was shortened by 2 bases and J by 5 bases, with 9 bases between the two germline ends. The CDR3 covers 13 residues. The CDR3 is CASSENPGYGYTF. The CDR3 DNA reads as TGTGCCAGCAGTGAAAATCCCGGATATGGCTACACCTTC.

V and J are TRBV30 and TRBJ2-7; no firm D call. The V gene lost 2 bases and the J gene lost 3 bases, with 8 bases spanning the gap. This CDR3 spans 12 amino acids. Germline-derived CDR1 and CDR2 are GTSNPN and SVGIG (reference sequence). CDR3 sequence (DNA): TGTGCCTGGAGTTTTGTACTCTACGAGCAGTACTTC. This encodes CAWSFVLYEQYF.